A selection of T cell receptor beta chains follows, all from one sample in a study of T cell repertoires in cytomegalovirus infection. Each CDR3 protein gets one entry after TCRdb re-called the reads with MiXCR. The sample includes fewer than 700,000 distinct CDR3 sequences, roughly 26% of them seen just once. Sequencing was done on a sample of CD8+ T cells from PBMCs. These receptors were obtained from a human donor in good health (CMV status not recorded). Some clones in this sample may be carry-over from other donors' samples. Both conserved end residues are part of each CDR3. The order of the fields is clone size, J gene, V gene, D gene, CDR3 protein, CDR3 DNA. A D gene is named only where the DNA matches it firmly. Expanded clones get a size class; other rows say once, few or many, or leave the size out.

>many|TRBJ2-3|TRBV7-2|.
CASSLFAGSADTQYF
TGTGCCAGCAGCTTATTTGCGGGGTCCGCAGATACGCAGTATTTT
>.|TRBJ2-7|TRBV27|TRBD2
CASSPLPGRVYEQYF
TGTGCCAGCAGTCCTCTCCCAGGGAGGGTCTACGAGCAGTACTTC
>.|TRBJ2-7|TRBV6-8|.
CASSQRGGRETHEQYF
TGTGCCAGCAGTCAACGCGGGGGCCGGGAGACCCACGAGCAGTACTTC
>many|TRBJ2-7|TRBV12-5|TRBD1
CASGSTGGKNEQYF
TGTGCTAGTGGCTCCACAGGGGGCAAGAACGAGCAGTACTTC
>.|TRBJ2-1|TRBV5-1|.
CASSSDMGAIEQFF
TGCGCCAGCAGCTCAGACATGGGGGCAATTGAGCAGTTCTTC
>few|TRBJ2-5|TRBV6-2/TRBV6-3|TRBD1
CASSPAGTGIGETQYF
TGTGCCAGCAGCCCAGCCGGGACAGGGATCGGGGAGACCCAGTACTTC
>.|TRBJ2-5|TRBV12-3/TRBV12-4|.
CASTFQIQTQYF
TGTGCCAGCACCTTTCAAATACAGACCCAGTACTTC
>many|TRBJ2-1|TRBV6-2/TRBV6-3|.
CAGAVGPGNEQFF
TGTGCCGGGGCCGTGGGGCCGGGGAATGAGCAGTTCTTC
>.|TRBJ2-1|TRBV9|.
CASSLPGTHNEQFF
TGTGCCAGCAGCCTTCCCGGGACCCACAATGAGCAGTTCTTC
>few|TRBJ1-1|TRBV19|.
CATAGRLNTEAFF
TGTGCCACCGCAGGGAGATTGAACACTGAAGCTTTCTTT
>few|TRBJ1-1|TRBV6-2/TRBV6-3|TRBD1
CASSATGVEAFF
TGTGCCAGCAGTGCGACAGGGGTTGAAGCTTTCTTT
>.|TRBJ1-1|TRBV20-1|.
CSADALGMGTEAFF
TGCAGTGCCGACGCGTTGGGGATGGGCACTGAAGCTTTCTTT
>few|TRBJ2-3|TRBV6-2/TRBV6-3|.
CASSYPGLVFLDTQYF
TGTGCCAGCAGTTACCCGGGACTCGTATTTTTGGATACGCAGTATTTT
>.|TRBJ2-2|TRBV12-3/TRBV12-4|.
CASIGHLNTGELFF
TGTGCCAGCATTGGGCACCTGAACACCGGGGAGCTGTTTTTT
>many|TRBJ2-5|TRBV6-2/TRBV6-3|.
CASSSYDPTQYF
TGTGCCAGCAGTTCCTACGACCCGACCCAGTACTTC